These 9 T cell receptor beta chains were sequenced from one sample in a study of blood T cells in healthy people across ages. For the second PCR, which ran for about 7 to 11 cycles, a sample-barcoded 5' primer and a J-beta primer mix were used. TCRdb reprocessed the 5' RACE reads via MiXCR and lists one record per CDR3 protein. The sample consists of 1.5 million to 2 million distinct CDR3 sequences, roughly 30% of them appearing once. Specimen: blood. The receptors here all came from a woman under 40 in good health.

This clonotype came up many times. This chain joins TRBV29-1 and TRBJ1-5; 7 bases agree with TRBD1. Germline trimming cut 6 bases from V and 3 bases from J; bases unmatched to any gene: 5. CDR3 length: 13 residues. CDR1 SQVTM and CDR2 ANQGSEA come from the germline V gene. The CDR3 coding sequence is TGCAGCGTCAGACAGGGAAACAATCAGCCCCAGCATTTT. This translates into CSVRQGNNQPQHF.

Only one count was recorded for this clonotype. The CDR3 sequence: CATSDISGEAFF. CDR3 nucleotides: TGTGCCACCAGTGATATATCAGGGGAGGCTTTCTTT. The chain combines TRBV24-1 with TRBJ1-1, with TRBD1 as a possible D gene (6 bases). Germline assignment: CDR1 KGHDR and CDR2 SFDVKD. The CDR3 runs 12 residues. With 3 bases removed from V and 11 bases from J, the gap between germline ends came to 12 bases.

This clonotype was recorded a few times. The J gene is TRBJ2-3, the V gene TRBV6-1; the D gene could be TRBD1 or TRBD2 (5 bases each). The CDR3 loop spans 13 amino acids. V lost 11 bases and J 8 bases, leaving 20 bases between the germline ends. Germline CDR1 MNHNS, CDR2 SASEGT. DNA for the CDR3: TGTGCCTGCCGGGACGGTGTAGTAGGTACGCAGTATTTT. Amino acid sequence: CACRDGVVGTQYF.

This clonotype came up a few times. The chain carries TRBV3-1 and TRBJ2-7; D uncertain. The V gene's germline CDR1 is LGHDT and CDR2 YNNKEL (reference sequence). This CDR3 region has 12 residues. V was cut by 2 bases and J by 3 bases, with 5 bases left in between. The CDR3 region is CASSQSYYEQYF. The CDR3, as DNA: TGTGCCAGCAGCCAATCCTACTACGAGCAGTACTTC.

This chain connects TRBV11-2 to TRBJ2-1, with 8 nucleotides matching TRBD2. The J segment lost 8 bases and the V segment lost 5 bases, leaving 17 bases of the junction unmatched. The CDR3 extends over 17 amino acids. Germline-derived CDR1 and CDR2 are SGHAT and FQNNGV. CDR3: CASSGTGGAVPFHEQFF. CDR3 DNA sequence: TGTGCCAGCAGCGGCACGGGGGGGGCGGTCCCCTTCCATGAGCAGTTCTTC.

Many counts were recorded for this clonotype. With a much larger clone just one base away, this may be a read error. The chain joins TRBV3-1 to TRBJ2-7; the D gene is possibly TRBD2 (5 bases). Trimming removed 6 bases at V and 7 bases at J, with 19 bases between. Germline assignment: CDR1 LGHDT and CDR2 YNNKEL (reference sequence). This CDR3 region has 14 residues. The CDR3 loop reads CASRQSLSGSEQYF. The CDR3 region has the DNA TGTGCCAGCAGACAGAGTCTATCTGGGAGTGAGCAGTACTTC.

The chain combines TRBV20-1 with TRBJ2-3; D is undetermined. V dropped 4 bases and J dropped 5 bases, with 7 bases sitting between them. This CDR3 region has 11 residues. Germline CDR1 is DFQATT and CDR2 is SNEGSKA (reference sequence). The CDR3 loop is CSAMHRDTQYF. DNA for the CDR3: TGCAGTGCTATGCACCGAGATACGCAGTATTTT.

The table lists this clonotype with a few counts. V usage is TRBV20-1 and J usage is TRBJ1-2; D is unresolved. Trimming cost V 1 base and J 2 bases, with 17 bases left between them. Per the germline V gene, CDR1 is DFQATT and CDR2 is SNEGSKA (reference sequence). The CDR3 is made up of 16 amino acids. CDR3 sequence: CSARGFEGSLNYGYTF. CDR3 DNA: TGCAGTGCTAGAGGGTTCGAAGGGTCATTAAACTATGGCTACACCTTC.

This clonotype occurred a few times. Compared with germline, one end of the junction differs, possibly owing to a read error. This chain joins TRBV28 and TRBJ2-2; D might be TRBD2 (6 bases). Germline V gives CDR1 MDHEN, CDR2 SYDVKM. This CDR3 contains 14 residues. CDR3 in amino acids: CASGLPGYTGGLFF. DNA for the CDR3: TGTGCCAGCGGTTTACCCGGGTACACCGGGGGGCTGTTTTTT.